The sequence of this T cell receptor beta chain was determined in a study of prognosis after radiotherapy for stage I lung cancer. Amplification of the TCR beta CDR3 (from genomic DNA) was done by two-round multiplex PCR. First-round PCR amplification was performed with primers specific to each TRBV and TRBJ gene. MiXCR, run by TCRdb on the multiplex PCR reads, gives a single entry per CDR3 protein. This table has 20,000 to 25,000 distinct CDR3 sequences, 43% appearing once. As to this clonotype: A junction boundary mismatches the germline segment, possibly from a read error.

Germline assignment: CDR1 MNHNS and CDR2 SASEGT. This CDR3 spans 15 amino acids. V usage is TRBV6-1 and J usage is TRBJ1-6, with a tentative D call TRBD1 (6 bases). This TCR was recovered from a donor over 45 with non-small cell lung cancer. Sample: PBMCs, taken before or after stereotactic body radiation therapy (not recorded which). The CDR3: CASSEASQGNSPFHF. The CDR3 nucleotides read TGTGCCAGCAGTGAGGCATCACAGGGTAATTCACCCTTCCACTTT.